One sample yielded the 8 T cell receptor beta chains listed below, sequenced in a study of OX40 agonist ivuxolimab in advanced cancers. TCRdb's copy holds only in-frame clones and misses some; the assay was immunoSEQ multiplex PCR. The sample yields some 66,000 clones, roughly four fifths seen once. Sequenced material: CD4+ or CD8+ T cells sorted from blood, taken in a trial of the OX40 agonist ivuxolimab. The origin of the receptors is an adult with an advanced solid tumor such as melanoma, head and neck, liver or kidney cancer.

This sequence joins TRBV27 and TRBJ1-5; no firm D call. V lost 6 bases, J lost 3 bases, and 12 bases lay in between. Looked up from germline, CDR1 is MNHEY and CDR2 is SMNVEV (reference sequence). The CDR3 has 14 amino acids. The CDR3: CASRVSNFNQPQHF. CDR3 nucleotides: TGTGCCAGCAGGGTTTCAAACTTCAATCAGCCCCAGCATTTT.

The chain has TRBV7-2 and TRBJ2-7; D might be TRBD2 (6 bases). V lost 0 bases to trimming and J lost 0 bases, with 9 bases between them. Germline V gene lookup returns CDR1 SGHTA and CDR2 FQGNSA. The CDR3 sequence is 15 residues long. The CDR3 loop is CASSLAGEDSYEQYF. The CDR3 DNA follows: TGTGCCAGCAGCTTAGCAGGGGAGGACTCCTACGAGCAGTACTTC. The whole variable domain, filled in from reference TRBV7-2 and TRBJ2-7, reads GAGVSQSPSNKVTEKGKDVELRCDPISGHTALYWYRQSLGQGLEFLIYFQGNSAPDKSGLPSDRFSAERTGGSVSTLTIQRTQQEDSAVYLCASSLAGEDSYEQYFGPGTRLTVT.

The chain combines TRBV6-1 with TRBJ2-7, with TRBD1 as a possible D gene (6 bases). The CDR3 spans 16 residues. V lost 2 bases to trimming and J lost 5 bases, with 19 bases between them. Germline-derived CDR1 and CDR2 are MNHNS and SASEGT. The CDR3 nucleotides are TGTGCCAGCAGTGAATCTACAGGGCCAGGGTTTGACGAGCAGTACTTC. Encoded protein: CASSESTGPGFDEQYF.

The rearrangement joins TRBV19 to TRBJ2-1, with a tentative D call TRBD2 (6 bases). Germline loops: CDR1 LNHDA, CDR2 SQIVND (reference sequence). The CDR3 sequence is 14 residues long. The V and J ends lost 5 bases and 3 bases respectively, with 11 bases between them. Here the CDR3 DNA reads TGTGCCAGTAGTCCGACTAGACGCTACAATGAGCAGTTCTTC. Translating gives CASSPTRRYNEQFF.

This clone was found once. As DNA, the CDR3 is TGTGCCAGCAGTGGGGAGCGGGAGGCCTACAATGAGCAGTTCTTC. Amino acids: CASSGEREAYNEQFF. This chain links TRBV2 with TRBJ2-1, with 9 nucleotides matching TRBD2. The CDR3 totals 15 residues. Germline V gives CDR1 SNHLY, CDR2 FYNNEI. The trim removed 4 bases at V and 2 bases at J, leaving 3 bases unmatched.

The gene calls are TRBV10-1 and TRBJ2-1; D may be TRBD1 (6 bases). V lost 5 bases, J lost 5 bases, and 16 bases lay in between. In germline, CDR1 is WNHNN, CDR2 SYGVQD (reference sequence). The CDR3 is 15 residues long. In nucleotides, the CDR3 is TGCGCCAGCAGTAGACAGGTTAGGTTTGACAATGAGCAGTTCTTC. It translates to CASSRQVRFDNEQFF.

The J gene is TRBJ2-2, the V gene TRBV10-2; D unclear. The V and J ends lost 2 bases and 0 bases respectively, with 10 bases between them. The CDR3 is 16 amino acids. Germline V lookup: CDR1 WSHSY, CDR2 SAAADI. CDR3 amino acids: CASSERREANTGELFF. Written as DNA, the CDR3 is TGCGCCAGCAGTGAGAGACGAGAGGCGAACACCGGGGAGCTGTTTTTT.

This sequence joins TRBV5-1 and TRBJ1-2, with D possibly matching TRBD1 (5 bases). Trimming took 4 bases from V and 8 from J, leaving 27 bases between them. The length of the CDR3 is 17 residues. The germline gives CDR1 SGHRS, CDR2 YFSETQ. CDR3 nucleotides: TGCGCCAGCAGCCCGGGACCAACCAGGGTCAACGGGGGGGGCTACACCTTC. This encodes CASSPGPTRVNGGGYTF.